This TCR beta chain was captured by sequencing in a study of cytomegalovirus exposure and HLA in healthy donors. Study conclusions and caveats: Later analysis associated a missense DCLRE1C variant with TCR beta V- and J-gene trimming. TCR beta chains numbering under 200 were designated cytomegalovirus-associated.

The study ran its PCR with 60 Vbeta and 13 Jbeta primers. Profiled with immunoSEQ multiplex PCR; TCRdb holds only in-frame clones, not every one. This sample has approximately 200,000 clones, with 85% found just once. Germline CDR1 reads SGHNT; CDR2 reads YENEEA. J lost 5 bases, V lost 4 bases, and 8 bases had no gene match. The CDR3 has 15 amino acids. Remarks on this clone: Its cognate antigen is unknown.

Sample: PBMCs. This sequence joins TRBV11-3 and TRBJ2-5; 9 bases map to TRBD1. The TCR was taken from a woman aged 45-65 years in good health and CMV-seronegative. CDR3 sequence: CASSYGTGTVETQYF. As DNA, the CDR3 is TGTGCCAGCAGCTACGGGACAGGGACGGTGGAGACCCAGTACTTC.